The 11 T cell receptor beta chains reported below all come from one sample, sequenced in a study of post-analysis software for immune sequencing data (dated by TCRdb to the mid-2010s). General findings and caveats noted by the study authors: Patients showed significantly higher frequencies than controls for about five TRBV segments, among them TRBV5-6, TRBV5-1 and TRBV20-1.

The library was produced with PCR. Sequencing was carried out with an Illumina HiSeq 2500. To reduce PCR and sequencing biases, unique molecular identifiers were built into the TCR beta cDNA libraries. TCRdb's own reprocessing of the public reads used fastp at Q25 and MiXCR and kept productive beta chains. Rows with one shared CDR3 protein collapse into an entry with the most common genes and DNA. The table for this sample lists about 540,000 distinct CDR3 sequences; around a third of them were counted only once. The ten largest clones capture about 6% of the sample. These receptors lack a known antigen. Sequencing was performed on blood. The receptors shown here come from a girl under 18 with multiple sclerosis.

Worth noting for this clonotype: One base away lies a much larger clone, so this may be a sequencing read error. The chain has TRBV29-1 and TRBJ2-5; TRBD1 matches 8 bases. Germline V lookup: CDR1 SQVTM, CDR2 ANQGSEA. J lost 1 base, V lost 5 bases, and 12 bases had no gene match. This CDR3 spans 16 amino acids. The CDR3 DNA is TGCAGCGTTAATTTAATCGGGACAGGCCTCCAAGAGACCCAGTACTTC. Translation gives CSVNLIGTGLQETQYF. The full variable domain, its missing parts supplied by reference TRBV29-1 and TRBJ2-5, is SAVISQKPSRDICQRGTSLTIQCQVDSQVTMMFWYRQQPGQSLTLIATANQGSEATYESGFVIDKFPISRPNLTFSTLTVSNMSPEDSSIYLCSVNLIGTGLQETQYFGPGTRLLVL.

The sample holds many counts of this clonotype. This chain links TRBV29-1 with TRBJ2-1, with 10 bases that match TRBD1. Losses at the gene ends were 6 bases for V and 7 bases for J; bases not matched to a gene: 6. CDR1 is SQVTM, CDR2 ANQGSEA, per germline. The CDR3 is made up of 13 amino acids. The CDR3 coding sequence is TGCAGCGTGTCCGGGACAGGGGATAATGAGCAGTTCTTC. Its translation: CSVSGTGDNEQFF.

This clonotype has more than one count but fewer than ten. This chain links TRBV5-1 with TRBJ2-5, with TRBD2 matching over 9 bases. The CDR3 length is 14 residues. V was clipped by 4 bases and J by 4 bases; unmatched bases: 5. CDR1 is SGHRS and CDR2 is YFSETQ in the germline V gene. Here the CDR3 DNA reads TGCGCCAGCAGCCCGGGACTAGCCGCAGAGACCCAGTACTTC. This encodes CASSPGLAAETQYF.

The V call is TRBV10-3, the J call TRBJ2-1, with D uncertain. Trimming removed 7 bases from V and 6 bases from J, with 10 bases in between. Germline V gene sequence: CDR1 ENHRY, CDR2 SYGVKD. The CDR3 runs to 12 residues. The CDR3, as DNA: TGTGCCATCACGGGCGCCGGCAATGAGCAGTTCTTC. It encodes CAITGAGNEQFF.

The V and J genes are TRBV6-1 and TRBJ2-1, with TRBD1 matching over 9 bases. Trimming removed 6 bases from V and 4 bases from J; junction bases left unmatched: 4. Per the germline V gene, CDR1 is MNHNS and CDR2 is SASEGT. The CDR3 runs 14 residues. CDR3 nucleotide sequence: TGTGCCAGCAGGACGGACAGGGGTTACAATGAGCAGTTCTTC. Protein: CASRTDRGYNEQFF.

The chain joins TRBV7-9 to TRBJ1-5; the D is unclear. Germline V gene lookup returns CDR1 SEHNR and CDR2 FQNEAQ (reference sequence). The CDR3 runs 18 residues. Trimming cost V 4 bases and J 5 bases, with 24 bases left between them. Here the CDR3 reads CASSSAPGDFEWDQPQHF. The DNA for the CDR3 is TGTGCCAGCAGCTCCGCCCCAGGCGACTTTGAATGGGATCAGCCCCAGCATTTT.

V gene TRBV20-1 combines with J gene TRBJ1-1; tentatively, D is TRBD1 (5 bases). Per germline, CDR1 DFQATT and CDR2 SNEGSKA (reference sequence). The CDR3 extends over 15 amino acids. V dropped 0 bases and J dropped 3 bases, with 14 bases sitting between them. CDR3: CSARDRGGGDTEAFF. CDR3 sequence (DNA): TGCAGTGCTAGAGATCGGGGGGGTGGGGACACTGAAGCTTTCTTT.

This clonotype was observed a handful of times. The chain joins TRBV9 to TRBJ1-2; 7 bases fit TRBD1. There are 16 residues in the CDR3. The germline V gene encodes CDR1 SGDLS and CDR2 YYNGEE. The V and J ends lost 10 bases and 4 bases, in that order; junction bases with no gene match: 19. CDR3 residues: CAGAEGQFPRSYGYTF. CDR3 coding DNA: TGTGCCGGCGCAGAGGGACAGTTCCCAAGAAGCTATGGCTACACCTTC. The whole variable domain, remainder taken from reference TRBV9 and TRBJ1-2, is DSGVTQTPKHLITATGQRVTLRCSPRSGDLSVYWYQQSLDQGLQFLIQYYNGEERAKGNILERFSAQQFPDLHSELNLSSLELGDSALYFCAGAEGQFPRSYGYTFGSGTRLTVV.

This clonotype has a handful of counts. The chain combines TRBV20-1 with TRBJ1-4; D unclear. Germline assignment: CDR1 DFQATT and CDR2 SNEGSKA (reference sequence). The CDR3 runs to 13 residues. V lost 1 base and J lost 0, with 3 bases in between. The CDR3: CSARVATNEKLFF. In DNA form, the CDR3 reads TGCAGTGCTAGAGTCGCAACTAATGAAAAACTGTTTTTT.

This clonotype showed up just a few times. The rearrangement links TRBV14 to TRBJ1-1; 8 positions match TRBD1. Trimming removed 2 bases from V and 2 bases from J; junction bases left unmatched: 7. The CDR3 totals 16 residues. CDR1 is SGHDN, CDR2 FVKESK, per germline. The CDR3: CASSQSTGAFNTEAFF. The CDR3, as DNA: TGTGCCAGCAGCCAATCGACAGGGGCTTTCAACACTGAAGCTTTCTTT. Full variable domain (rest looked up from reference TRBV14 and TRBJ1-1): EAGVTQFPSHSVIEKGQTVTLRCDPISGHDNLYWYRRVMGKEIKFLLHFVKESKQDESGMPNNRFLAERTGGTYSTLKVQPAELEDSGVYFCASSQSTGAFNTEAFFGQGTRLTVV.

This clonotype was counted between two and nine times. V usage is TRBV7-3 and J usage is TRBJ2-1, with 8 bases matching TRBD1. The germline V gene has CDR1 SGHTA and CDR2 FQGTGA. With V trimmed by 5 bases and J by 9 bases, 9 bases remained unmatched. This CDR3 region has 14 residues. CDR3 sequence (DNA): TGTGCCAGCAGCCCGGGACAGGACTTTAGTGAGCAGTTCTTC. Residues: CASSPGQDFSEQFF.